This T cell receptor (beta chain) comes out of a study of shared clonotypes between healthy human individuals. Overall study: CD4 naive and CD4 memory each took three plates per donor, while CD8 naive took two and CD8 memory one. General study findings and limits: Memory subsets generally showed smaller estimated richness than naive subsets did. Since donors were few, the genetic and exposure-history diversity represented was limited.

Naivety among CD8 cells was defined by CD45RO negativity and positive CCR7 selection, thereby excluding terminally differentiated effector memory CD45RA+ cells. The V gene's germline CDR1 is LGHNA and CDR2 YSLEER. This CDR3 comprises 17 residues. Losses at the gene ends were 3 bases for V and 3 bases for J; bases not matched to a gene: 7. Each subset's genomic DNA was shared equally among a number of immunoSEQ plates. Some clones are missing from TCRdb's copy, which holds only in-frame ones; the method was immunoSEQ multiplex PCR. The table lists about 2.1 million clones, about 92% of them singletons. A remark on this clone: Its antigen is undetermined.

This TCR derives from a man between 18 and 29 years old in good health. Some clones in this sample may be carry-over from other donors' samples. The V call is TRBV4-3, the J call TRBJ2-7; 14 bases agree with TRBD2. Material: naive CD8+ T cells from PBMCs. Here the CDR3 reads CASSQDRTSGRFYEQYF. The CDR3 DNA reads TGCGCCAGCAGCCAGGACCGGACTAGCGGGAGGTTCTACGAGCAGTACTTC.